A single T cell receptor (beta chain) is shown here with its context. The antigen remains unidentified. These data belong to a study of stem cell transplantation in POMP-related autoinflammatory disease. Study-wide background: The study hypothesized thymoproteasome defects skew the TRB repertoire via impaired CD8+ selection. DNA chimerism showed 100% graft donor engraftment of neutrophils and platelets through one year. Overall study findings and caveats: PRAID patients trended toward lower TRB diversity and higher clonality in all analyzed T-cell subsets.

PRAID combined immunodeficiency and autoinflammation. Some clones are missing from TCRdb's copy, which holds only in-frame ones; the method was immunoSEQ multiplex PCR. The sample shows several hundred clones, roughly 80% of them seen only once. V dropped 7 bases and J dropped 4; count of bases not matched to a gene: 11. CDR3 size: 15 residues. Germline V CDR1 and CDR2: MNHEY, SMNVEV (reference sequence). This sequence was found in a human patient with POMP-related autoinflammation and immune dysregulation (PRAID). The T cells may come from the graft donor. This chain joins TRBV27 and TRBJ2-3; 7 bases map to TRBD2. Here the sequenced sample was Tregs from PBMCs, taken after stem cell transplantation. The CDR3 DNA is TGTGCCAGCACCTCACGGCGGGAGAAAGCAGATACGCAGTATTTT. Its protein is CASTSRREKADTQYF.